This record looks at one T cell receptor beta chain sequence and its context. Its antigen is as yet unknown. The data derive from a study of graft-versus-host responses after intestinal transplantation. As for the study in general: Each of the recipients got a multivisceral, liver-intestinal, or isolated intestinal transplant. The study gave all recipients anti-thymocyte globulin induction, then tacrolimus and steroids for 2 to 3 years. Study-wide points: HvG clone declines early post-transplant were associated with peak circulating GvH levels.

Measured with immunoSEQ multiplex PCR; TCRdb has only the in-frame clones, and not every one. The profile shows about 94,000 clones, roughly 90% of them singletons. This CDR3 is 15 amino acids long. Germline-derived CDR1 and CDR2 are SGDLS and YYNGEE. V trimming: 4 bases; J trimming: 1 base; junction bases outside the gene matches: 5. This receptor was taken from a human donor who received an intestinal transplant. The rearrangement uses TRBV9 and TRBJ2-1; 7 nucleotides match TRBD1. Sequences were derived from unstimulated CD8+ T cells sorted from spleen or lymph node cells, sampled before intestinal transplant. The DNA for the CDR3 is TGTGCCAGCAGCATATCGGGACAGTCCTACAATGAGCAGTTCTTC. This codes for CASSISGQSYNEQFF.